The clone carrying this T cell receptor (beta chain) appeared a few times. What it binds is unknown. This sample is drawn from a study of T-cell memory formation after mild COVID-19. Study-level results: Clones contracting over day 15 to 85 were CD4/CD8 balanced, with later expanders leaning CD4+.

TCRalpha and TCRbeta libraries used 5'RACE with constant-segment primers and UMIs. TCRdb re-called the 5' RACE reads through MiXCR, storing one row per CDR3 protein. The table records about 240,000 distinct CDR3 sequences, more than 8% of them present only once. The sequencing sample was made of PBMCs or a T cell subset sorted from them (not recorded which). This sequence originates from a young man who had mild COVID-19 (a few samples of this study predate the infection). Cell type and time point are not known.

CDR3 sequence reads: CASRLSWEARNTEAFF. In DNA form, the CDR3 reads TGTGCCAGCAGGTTATCATGGGAGGCTAGGAACACTGAAGCTTTCTTT. The chain employs TRBV7-2 and TRBJ1-1; D gene ambiguous. Trimming left V 6 bases short and J 1 base short, with 18 bases between. CDR3 length: 16 residues. Germline CDR1 SGHTA, CDR2 FQGNSA.